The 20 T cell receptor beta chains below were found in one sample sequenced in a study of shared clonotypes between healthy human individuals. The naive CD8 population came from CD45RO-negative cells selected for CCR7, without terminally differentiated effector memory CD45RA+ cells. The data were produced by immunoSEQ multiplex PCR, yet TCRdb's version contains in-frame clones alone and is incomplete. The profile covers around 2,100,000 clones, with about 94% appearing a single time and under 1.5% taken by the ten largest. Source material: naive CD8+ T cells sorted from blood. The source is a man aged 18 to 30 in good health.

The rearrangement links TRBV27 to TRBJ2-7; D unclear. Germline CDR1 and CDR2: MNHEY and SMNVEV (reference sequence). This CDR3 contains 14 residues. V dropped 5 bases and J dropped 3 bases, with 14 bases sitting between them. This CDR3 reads CASSPLGVHYEQYF. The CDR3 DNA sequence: TGTGCCAGCAGTCCTCTCGGAGTCCACTACGAGCAGTACTTC.

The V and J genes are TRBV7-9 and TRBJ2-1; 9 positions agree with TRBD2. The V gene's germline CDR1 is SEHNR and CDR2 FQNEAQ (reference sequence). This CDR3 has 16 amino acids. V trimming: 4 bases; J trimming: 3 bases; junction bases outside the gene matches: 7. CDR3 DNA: TGTGCCAGCAGCTCAGGACTAGCGATCATCTACAATGAGCAGTTCTTC. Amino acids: CASSSGLAIIYNEQFF.

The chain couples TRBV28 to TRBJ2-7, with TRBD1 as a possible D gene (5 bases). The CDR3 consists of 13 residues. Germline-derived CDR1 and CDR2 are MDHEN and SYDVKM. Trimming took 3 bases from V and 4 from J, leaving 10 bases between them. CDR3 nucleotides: TGTGCCAGCAGTTTCAATCAGGGTTACGAGCAGTACTTC. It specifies CASSFNQGYEQYF.

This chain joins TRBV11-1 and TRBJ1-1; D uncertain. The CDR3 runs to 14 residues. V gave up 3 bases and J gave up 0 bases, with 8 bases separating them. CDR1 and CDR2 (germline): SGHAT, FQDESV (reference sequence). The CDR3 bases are TGTGCCAGCAGCTTTCCCCCGATGAACACTGAAGCTTTCTTT. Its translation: CASSFPPMNTEAFF.

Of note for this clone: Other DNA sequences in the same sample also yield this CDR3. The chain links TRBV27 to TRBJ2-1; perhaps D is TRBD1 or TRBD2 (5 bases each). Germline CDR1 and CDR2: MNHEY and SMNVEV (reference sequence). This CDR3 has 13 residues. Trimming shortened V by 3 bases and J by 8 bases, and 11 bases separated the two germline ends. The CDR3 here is CASSLGLAHEQFF. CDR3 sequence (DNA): TGTGCCAGCAGTTTGGGGCTAGCCCATGAGCAGTTCTTC.

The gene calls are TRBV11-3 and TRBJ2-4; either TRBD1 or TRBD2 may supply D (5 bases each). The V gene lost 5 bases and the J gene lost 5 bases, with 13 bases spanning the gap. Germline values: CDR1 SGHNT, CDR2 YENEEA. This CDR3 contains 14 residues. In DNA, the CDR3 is TGTGCCAGCAGCCCCCGGGACGGTGAAAACATTCAGTACTTC. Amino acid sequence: CASSPRDGENIQYF.

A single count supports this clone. The CDR3 DNA sequence: TGTGCCAGCAGCTTCCCCAGGGACCGCTTATCCTACGAGCAGTACTTC. Protein product: CASSFPRDRLSYEQYF. The chain employs TRBV7-2 and TRBJ2-7, with D perhaps matching TRBD1 or TRBD2 (5 bases each). The germline V gene has CDR1 SGHTA and CDR2 FQGNSA. Trimming shortened V by 3 bases and J by 1 base, and 16 bases separated the two germline ends. There are 16 residues in the CDR3. The full variable domain, rest sourced from reference TRBV7-2 and TRBJ2-7, is GAGVSQSPSNKVTEKGKDVELRCDPISGHTALYWYRQSLGQGLEFLIYFQGNSAPDKSGLPSDRFSAERTGGSVSTLTIQRTQQEDSAVYLCASSFPRDRLSYEQYFGPGTRLTVT.

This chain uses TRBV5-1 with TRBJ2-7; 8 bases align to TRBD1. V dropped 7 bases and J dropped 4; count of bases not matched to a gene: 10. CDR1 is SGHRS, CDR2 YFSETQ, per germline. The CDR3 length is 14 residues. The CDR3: CASELWTGKYEQYF. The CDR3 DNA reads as TGCGCCAGCGAACTATGGACAGGGAAGTACGAGCAGTACTTC.

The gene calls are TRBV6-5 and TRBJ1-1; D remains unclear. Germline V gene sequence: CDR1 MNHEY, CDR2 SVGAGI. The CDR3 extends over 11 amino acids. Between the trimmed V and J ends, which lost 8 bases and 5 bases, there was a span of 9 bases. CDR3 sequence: CASGTGTEAFF. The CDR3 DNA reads TGTGCCAGCGGTACCGGGACTGAAGCTTTCTTT.

CDR3 amino acids: CASSLLGDGAAETQYF. As DNA, the CDR3 is TGTGCCAGCAGCTTACTCGGGGACGGAGCCGCAGAGACCCAGTACTTC. This chain uses TRBV7-9 with TRBJ2-5, with D perhaps TRBD1 or TRBD2 (5 bases each). V was clipped by 2 bases and J by 4 bases, with 17 bases between them. This CDR3 is built from 16 residues. Germline CDR1 reads SEHNR; CDR2 reads FQNEAQ (reference sequence).

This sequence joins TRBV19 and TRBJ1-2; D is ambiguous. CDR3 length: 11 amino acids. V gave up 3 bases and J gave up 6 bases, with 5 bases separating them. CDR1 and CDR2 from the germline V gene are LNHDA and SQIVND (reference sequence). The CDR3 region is CASSIGNGYTF. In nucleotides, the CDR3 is TGTGCCAGTAGTATTGGGAATGGCTACACCTTC.

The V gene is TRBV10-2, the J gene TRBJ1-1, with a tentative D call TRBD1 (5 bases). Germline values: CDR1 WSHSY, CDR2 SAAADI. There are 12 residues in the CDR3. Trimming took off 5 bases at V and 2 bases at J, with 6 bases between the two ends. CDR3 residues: CASSTGNTEAFF. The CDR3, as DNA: TGCGCCAGCAGTACAGGCAACACTGAAGCTTTCTTT.

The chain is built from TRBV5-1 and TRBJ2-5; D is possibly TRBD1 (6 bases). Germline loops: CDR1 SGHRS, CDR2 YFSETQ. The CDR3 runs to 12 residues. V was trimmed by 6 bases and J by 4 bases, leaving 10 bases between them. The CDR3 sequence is CASTQGIETQYF. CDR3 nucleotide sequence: TGCGCCAGCACACAGGGCATAGAGACCCAGTACTTC.

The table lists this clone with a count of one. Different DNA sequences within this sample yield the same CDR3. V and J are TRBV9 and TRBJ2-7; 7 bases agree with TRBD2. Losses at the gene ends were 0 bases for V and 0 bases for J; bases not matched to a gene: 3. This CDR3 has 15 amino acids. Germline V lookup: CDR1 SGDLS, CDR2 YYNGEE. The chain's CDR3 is CASSVGGGDSYEQYF. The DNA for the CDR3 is TGTGCCAGCAGCGTAGGGGGAGGGGACTCCTACGAGCAGTACTTC.

CDR3 protein: CASSSYMASGVNGYTF. The DNA for the CDR3 is TGCGCCAGCAGCTCCTACATGGCATCAGGGGTGAATGGCTACACCTTC. This chain joins TRBV5-1 and TRBJ1-2; tentative D call: TRBD1 (6 bases). This CDR3 is built from 16 residues. Germline V gene sequence: CDR1 SGHRS, CDR2 YFSETQ. V lost 3 bases and J 6 bases, leaving 21 bases between the germline ends. Filled out from reference TRBV5-1 and TRBJ1-2, the complete variable domain reads KAGVTQTPRYLIKTRGQQVTLSCSPISGHRSVSWYQQTPGQGLQFLFEYFSETQRNKGNFPGRFSGRQFSNSRSEMNVSTLELGDSALYLCASSSYMASGVNGYTFGSGTRLTVV.

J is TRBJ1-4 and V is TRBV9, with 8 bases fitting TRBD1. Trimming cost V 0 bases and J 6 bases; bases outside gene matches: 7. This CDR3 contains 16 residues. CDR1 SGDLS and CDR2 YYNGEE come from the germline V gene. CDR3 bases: TGTGCCAGCAGCGTAGGATTCGGACAGGGTGATGAAAAACTGTTTTTT. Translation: CASSVGFGQGDEKLFF.

CDR3 sequence (DNA): TGTGCCAGCAGCTTTTCTGAGGCCGGGGAAAAACTGTTTTTT. Translating gives CASSFSEAGEKLFF. The V and J genes are TRBV7-9 and TRBJ1-4; D gene uncertain. The germline V gene has CDR1 SEHNR and CDR2 FQNEAQ (reference sequence). The V gene lost 3 bases and the J gene lost 8 bases, with 13 bases spanning the gap. The length of the CDR3 is 14 residues.

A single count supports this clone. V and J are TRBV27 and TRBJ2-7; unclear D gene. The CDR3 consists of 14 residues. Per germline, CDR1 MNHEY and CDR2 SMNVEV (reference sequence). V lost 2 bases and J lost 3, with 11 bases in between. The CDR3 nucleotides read TGTGCCAGCAGTTTACGCCTCTCGGGCTACGAGCAGTACTTC. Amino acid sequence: CASSLRLSGYEQYF.

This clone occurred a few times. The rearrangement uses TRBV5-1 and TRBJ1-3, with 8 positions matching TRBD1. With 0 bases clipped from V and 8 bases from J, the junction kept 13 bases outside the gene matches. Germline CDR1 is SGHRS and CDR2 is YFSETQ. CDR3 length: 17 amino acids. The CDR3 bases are TGCGCCAGCAGCTTGGTAGGCCCGACAGGGGAAAGCGACACCATATATTTT. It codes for CASSLVGPTGESDTIYF. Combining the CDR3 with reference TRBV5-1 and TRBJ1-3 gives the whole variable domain KAGVTQTPRYLIKTRGQQVTLSCSPISGHRSVSWYQQTPGQGLQFLFEYFSETQRNKGNFPGRFSGRQFSNSRSEMNVSTLELGDSALYLCASSLVGPTGESDTIYFGEGSWLTVV.

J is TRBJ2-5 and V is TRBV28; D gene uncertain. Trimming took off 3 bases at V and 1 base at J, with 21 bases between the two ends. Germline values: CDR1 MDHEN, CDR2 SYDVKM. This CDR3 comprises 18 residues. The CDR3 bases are TGTGCCAGCAGTTTGCCCCATCGGCTAGAAACTTCCCAAGAGACCCAGTACTTC. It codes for CASSLPHRLETSQETQYF.